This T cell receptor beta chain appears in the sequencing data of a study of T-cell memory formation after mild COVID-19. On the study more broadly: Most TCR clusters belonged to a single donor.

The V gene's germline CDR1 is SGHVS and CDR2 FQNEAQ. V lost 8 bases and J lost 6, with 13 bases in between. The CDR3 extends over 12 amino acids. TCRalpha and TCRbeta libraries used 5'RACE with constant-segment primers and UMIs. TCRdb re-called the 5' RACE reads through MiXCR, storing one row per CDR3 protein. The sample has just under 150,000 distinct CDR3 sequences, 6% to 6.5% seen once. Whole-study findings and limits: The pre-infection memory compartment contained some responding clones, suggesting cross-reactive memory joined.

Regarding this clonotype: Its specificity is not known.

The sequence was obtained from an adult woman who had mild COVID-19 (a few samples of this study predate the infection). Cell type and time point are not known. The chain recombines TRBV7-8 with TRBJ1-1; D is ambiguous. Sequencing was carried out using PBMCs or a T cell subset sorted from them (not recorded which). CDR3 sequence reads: CASLPAGSEAFF. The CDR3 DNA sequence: TGTGCCAGCCTCCCGGCGGGGTCTGAAGCTTTCTTT.